This TCR beta chain emerged from a study of T cells in Graves' hyperthyroidism and ophthalmopathy. An absence of ophthalmopathy progression within 18 months meant stable Graves' hyperthyroidism. Hyperthyroidism patients were newly diagnosed, had disease duration under 2 months, and were aged 18 to 65 years. For the diagnoses, clinical symptoms, serum thyroxine and TRAb, thyroid ultrasound and orbital computed tomography were used. Details on this clonotype: Its target is unknown.

Using RNA transcripts as the source, TCR beta CDR3 regions were amplified. HTBI primers were the set used in a first-round RT-PCR of the TCR CDR3. TCRdb recomputed calls from the multiplex PCR reads with MiXCR, one row per CDR3 protein. The sample shows around 400,000 distinct CDR3 sequences, 20% to 30% of them seen only once. CDR1 and CDR2 from the germline V gene are SGDLS and YYNGEE. V lost 4 bases, J lost 3 bases, and 7 bases stayed unmatched. This CDR3 is built from 15 residues. Overall study findings and caveats: Most thyroid clonotypes expanded above 0.001 appeared in blood too.

The sample consisted of blood. The genes are TRBV9 and TRBJ2-7; 10 positions agree with TRBD2. This TCR derives from a man aged 50 or older with Graves' hyperthyroidism. This CDR3 is CASSSGASGSYEQYF. In DNA, the CDR3 is TGTGCCAGCAGCTCCGGGGCTAGCGGGAGCTACGAGCAGTACTTC.